The present TCR beta chain was sequenced within a study of blood T cell repertoires in COVID-19. There are 15 residues in the CDR3. Germline CDR1 is SEHNR and CDR2 is FQNEAQ (reference sequence). V lost 1 base to trimming and J lost 8 bases, with 14 bases between them. Enrollees, roughly 18 to 90 years old, lived in some 24 US areas. The protocol was immunoSEQ multiplex PCR, while the TCRdb copy is restricted to in-frame clones and leaves out a portion. The data contain 300,000 or so clones, 85% to 90% of them seen just once; the ten biggest clones take up more than 9%. Sequenced: PBMCs or T cells enriched from blood (not recorded which). The J gene is TRBJ1-4, the V gene TRBV7-9, with D perhaps matching TRBD1 (6 bases). This clonotype was obtained from a woman in her late teens or twenties who had recovered from COVID-19. Written as DNA, the CDR3 is TGTGCCAGCAGCTTAGTACAGGGAGCAGGGGAAAAACTGTTTTTT. It translates to CASSLVQGAGEKLFF.